The 8 T cell receptor beta chains given below trace back to one sample, sequenced in a study of shared clonotypes between healthy human individuals. Here immunoSEQ multiplex PCR was the method, and the copy in TCRdb shows in-frame clones only, minus some. The data contain 2 million to 2.5 million clones, roughly 94% of them singletons. The sample was naive CD4+ T cells sorted from blood. The subset is: CD45RA+ positively selected. The receptors were gathered from a man between 18 and 29 years old in good health.

Concerning this clone: Given a much more abundant clone one base away, this may be a read error. The chain combines TRBV5-4 with TRBJ2-7; 9 bases line up with TRBD2. CDR1 and CDR2 (germline): SGHNT, YYREEE (reference sequence). The V and J ends lost 6 bases and 3 bases, in that order; junction bases with no gene match: 7. CDR3 length: 14 residues. The CDR3 region is CASNSGTSRYEQYF. The DNA of the CDR3 is TGTGCCAGCAACTCCGGGACTAGCCGCTACGAGCAGTACTTC.

The J gene is TRBJ1-5, the V gene TRBV5-1, with 8 bases matching TRBD1. CDR1 is SGHRS, CDR2 YFSETQ, per germline. J gave up 6 bases and V 0 bases, and 5 bases lay outside the gene matches. The CDR3 runs to 15 residues. The CDR3 region is CASSLASGGSQPQHF. Here the CDR3 DNA reads TGCGCCAGCAGCTTGGCCTCAGGGGGCAGTCAGCCCCAGCATTTT.

The V and J genes are TRBV18 and TRBJ1-1; D might be TRBD1 (6 bases). The CDR3 spans 14 residues. CDR1 KGHSH and CDR2 LQKENI come from the germline V gene. Trimming left V 5 bases short and J 5 bases short, with 15 bases between. The CDR3: CASSTRDTETEAFF. The DNA for the CDR3 is TGTGCCAGCTCAACCCGGGACACCGAAACTGAAGCTTTCTTT.

The rearrangement joins TRBV6-1 to TRBJ1-2, with D tentatively TRBD1 (6 bases). Germline V gives CDR1 MNHNS, CDR2 SASEGT. There are 15 residues in the CDR3. Trimming took off 8 bases at V and 2 bases at J, with 18 bases between the two ends. CDR3 bases: TGTGCCAGCTGTCTGGTGGTGGGACAAAACTATGGCTACACCTTC. Translation: CASCLVVGQNYGYTF.

The chain recombines TRBV11-2 with TRBJ2-7; 11 bases agree with TRBD2. Germline V gives CDR1 SGHAT, CDR2 FQNNGV. This CDR3 is 15 amino acids long. J gave up 2 bases and V 7 bases, and 7 bases lay outside the gene matches. For the CDR3, the DNA is TGTGCCAGCACCCCGCGACTAGCGGGAACCTACGAGCAGTACTTC. It yields the protein CASTPRLAGTYEQYF.

In this sample, this clone turned up once. This chain joins TRBV5-1 and TRBJ1-2, with a tentative D call TRBD1 (6 bases). The germline V gene has CDR1 SGHRS and CDR2 YFSETQ. V was cut by 3 bases and J by 1 base, with 16 bases left in between. The CDR3 length is 16 residues. The chain's CDR3 is CASSSGGTSNNYGYTF. DNA for the CDR3: TGCGCCAGCAGCTCCGGAGGGACATCCAATAACTATGGCTACACCTTC.

The chain uses TRBV7-2 and TRBJ2-4; a weak D match, TRBD2 (6 bases). CDR3 length: 16 residues. Germline CDR1 SGHTA, CDR2 FQGNSA. V lost 3 bases, J lost 2 bases, and 14 bases lay in between. The CDR3 DNA reads as TGTGCCAGCAGCTTCCCCGGGGGTGGGTCCAAAAACATTCAGTACTTC. It is translated as CASSFPGGGSKNIQYF.

Points on this clone: Within the sample, other DNA sequences also encode this same CDR3. The J gene is TRBJ2-7, the V gene TRBV7-9, with unresolved D. V was trimmed by 1 base and J by 0 bases, leaving 7 bases between them. The CDR3 is 14 residues long. CDR1 is SEHNR, CDR2 FQNEAQ, per germline (reference sequence). The CDR3 DNA reads TGTGCCAGCAGCTTAGTTACATACTCCTACGAGCAGTACTTC. Encoded protein: CASSLVTYSYEQYF.